This T cell receptor (beta chain) originates from a study of T cells in localized non-small cell lung cancer. Study-wide results and caveats: A median approximately 53 of the top 100 tumor clones appeared in adjacent lung. A raised T cell density in blood coincided with lengthier overall survival. There was higher T cell clonality in uninvolved adjacent lung than in tumor, and it was highest there.

In the case of this clone: Its antigen is as yet unknown.

From germline, CDR1 is SGHAT and CDR2 FQNNGV. Trimming shortened V by 5 bases and J by 3 bases, and 14 bases separated the two germline ends. CDR3 size: 15 residues. Using immunoSEQ multiplex PCR, the repertoire was profiled, and TCRdb retains in-frame clones only, with some absent. The sample has roughly 38,000 clones; around nine tenths are singletons. The receptor was derived from a female donor of 60 years or more with stage I squamous cell lung carcinoma. The sample in question was peripheral blood, obtained before any cancer treatment. J is TRBJ2-1 and V is TRBV11-2, with D maybe TRBD2 (6 bases). The CDR3 loop reads CASSLFGGIYNEQFF. In nucleotides, the CDR3 is TGTGCCAGCAGCCTTTTCGGCGGGATCTACAATGAGCAGTTCTTC. Filled out from reference TRBV11-2 and TRBJ2-1, the complete variable domain reads EAGVAQSPRYKIIEKRQSVAFWCNPISGHATLYWYQQILGQGPKLLIQFQNNGVVDDSQLPKDRFSAERLKGVDSTLKIQPAKLEDSAVYLCASSLFGGIYNEQFFGPGTRLTVL.